Detailed here is one TCR beta chain. The V gene's germline CDR1 is SGHAT and CDR2 FQNNGV. V shed 1 base and J shed 7 bases, with 20 bases lying between them. This CDR3 spans 16 amino acids. The record originates from a study of blood T cell repertoires in COVID-19. In the authors' workflow: Estimation of nucleated cell counts relied on the amplification of reference gene primers. Profiled with immunoSEQ multiplex PCR; TCRdb holds only in-frame clones, not every one. Clone size and the V and J calls come from that table; the DNA yielded D and trimming. The sample gives more than 95,000 clones, less than 90% of which show up once; around 4.1% is in the top ten.

V usage is TRBV11-2 and J usage is TRBJ2-7; D is ambiguous. This receptor was identified in a man in his fifties with acute or convalescent COVID-19. Sequencing input: peripheral blood. CDR3 protein: CASSLGGFGVPREQYF. CDR3 sequence (DNA): TGTGCCAGCAGCTTAGGCGGCTTCGGAGTCCCGCGGGAGCAGTACTTC.